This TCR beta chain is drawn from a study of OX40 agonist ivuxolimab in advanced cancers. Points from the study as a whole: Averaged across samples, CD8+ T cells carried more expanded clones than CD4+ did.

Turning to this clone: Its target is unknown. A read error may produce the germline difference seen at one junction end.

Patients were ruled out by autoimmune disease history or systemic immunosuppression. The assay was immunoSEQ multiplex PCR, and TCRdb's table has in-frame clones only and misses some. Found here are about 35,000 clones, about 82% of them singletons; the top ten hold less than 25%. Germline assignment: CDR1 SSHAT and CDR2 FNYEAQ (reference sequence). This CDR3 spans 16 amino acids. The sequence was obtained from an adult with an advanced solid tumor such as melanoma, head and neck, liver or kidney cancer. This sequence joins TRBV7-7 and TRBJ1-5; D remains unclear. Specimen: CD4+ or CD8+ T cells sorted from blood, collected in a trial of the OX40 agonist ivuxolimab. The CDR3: CASSFKGWSSNQPQHF. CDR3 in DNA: TGTGCTAGCAGCTTTAAGGGTTGGAGTAGCAATCAGCCCCAGCATTTT. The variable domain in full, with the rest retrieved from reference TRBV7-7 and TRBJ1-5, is GAGVSQSPRYKVTKRGQDVTLRCDPISSHATLYWYQQALGQGPEFLTYFNYEAQPDKSGLPSDRFSAERPEGSISTLTIQRTEQRDSAMYRCASSFKGWSSNQPQHFGDGTRLSIL.